This T cell receptor (beta chain) was sequenced in a study of T-cell memory formation after mild COVID-19. Background on the study: TCR clustering was largely donor specific. Notes on the study in general: Later expanders leaned CD4+, whereas day 15 to 85 contracting clones were balanced CD4/CD8. Several responding clones turned up in pre-infection memory, indicating that cross-reactive memory may have taken part.

TCRdb reanalysed the 5' RACE reads using MiXCR and keeps one entry per CDR3 protein. Among about 430,000 distinct CDR3 sequences listed, more than 15% were seen once. Germline CDR1 is MGHRA and CDR2 is YSYEKL. The CDR3 contains 15 residues. V shed 4 bases and J shed 5 bases, with 14 bases lying between them. As regards this clonotype: Its specificity is not known.

The rearrangement uses TRBV4-1 and TRBJ2-2; tentatively, D is TRBD1 (5 bases). This TCR derives from a man aged 18 to 30 who had mild COVID-19 (a few samples of this study predate the infection). Cell type and time point are not known. Material for sequencing was PBMCs or a T cell subset sorted from them (not recorded which). CDR3 residues: CASSPKGAGTGELFF. The CDR3 nucleotides are TGCGCCAGCAGCCCTAAAGGGGCCGGGACCGGGGAGCTGTTTTTT.